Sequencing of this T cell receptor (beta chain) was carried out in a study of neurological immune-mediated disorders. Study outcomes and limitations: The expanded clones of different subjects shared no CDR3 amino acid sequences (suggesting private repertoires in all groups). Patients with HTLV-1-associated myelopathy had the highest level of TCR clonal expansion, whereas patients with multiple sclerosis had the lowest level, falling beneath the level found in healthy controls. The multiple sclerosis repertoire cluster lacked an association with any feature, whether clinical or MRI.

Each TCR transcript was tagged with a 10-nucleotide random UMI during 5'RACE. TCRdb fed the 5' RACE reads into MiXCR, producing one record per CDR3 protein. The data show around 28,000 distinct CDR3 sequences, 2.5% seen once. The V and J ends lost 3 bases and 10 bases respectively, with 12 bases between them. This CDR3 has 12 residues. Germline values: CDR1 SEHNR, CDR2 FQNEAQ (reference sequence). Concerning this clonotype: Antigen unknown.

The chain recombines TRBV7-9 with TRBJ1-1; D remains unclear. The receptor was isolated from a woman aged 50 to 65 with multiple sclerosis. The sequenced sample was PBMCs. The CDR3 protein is CASSFGELGAFF. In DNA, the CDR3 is TGTGCCAGCAGCTTCGGGGAACTTGGAGCTTTCTTT.